A selection of T cell receptor beta chains follows, all from one sample in a study of T cell responses to AZD1222 COVID-19 vaccine. Generated by immunoSEQ multiplex PCR, the TCRdb table keeps only in-frame clones and is missing some. The data hold roughly 170,000 clones, with over 80% observed a single time. Sequencing was performed on peripheral blood, taken on day 0 of AZD1222 vaccination. The receptors originated from an adult in good health. Each CDR3 is given with its conserved first and last residue. Fields, in order: clone size, V gene, J gene, D gene, CDR3 protein, CDR3 DNA. D genes are given only for firm matches. Only some rows state a clone size, as once, few, many or a class for expanded clones.

clone size: -; V gene: TRBV19; J gene: TRBJ2-1; D gene: -; CDR3 protein: CASRSGAGYNEQFF; CDR3 DNA: TGTGCCAGCAGGTCCGGGGCCGGCTACAATGAGCAGTTCTTC
clone size: -; V gene: TRBV24-1; J gene: TRBJ1-6; D gene: -; CDR3 protein: CATGDGPNSPLHF; CDR3 DNA: TGTGCCACCGGAGACGGACCAAATTCACCCCTCCACTTT
clone size: -; V gene: TRBV30; J gene: TRBJ1-5; D gene: -; CDR3 protein: CAWTAGRDQPQHF; CDR3 DNA: TGTGCCTGGACGGCAGGGAGGGATCAGCCCCAGCATTTT
clone size: -; V gene: TRBV5-4; J gene: TRBJ1-5; D gene: TRBD1; CDR3 protein: CASSPSPGQYNQPQHF; CDR3 DNA: TGTGCCAGCAGCCCATCACCGGGACAGTACAATCAGCCCCAGCATTTT
clone size: once; V gene: TRBV16; J gene: TRBJ2-3; D gene: TRBD2; CDR3 protein: CASSQSPSGSTDTQYF; CDR3 DNA: TGTGCCAGCAGCCAATCCCCTAGCGGGAGCACAGATACGCAGTATTTT
clone size: -; V gene: TRBV9; J gene: TRBJ1-6; D gene: -; CDR3 protein: CASSVGDNSPLHF; CDR3 DNA: TGTGCCAGCAGCGTAGGGGACAATTCACCCCTCCACTTT
clone size: -; V gene: TRBV6-5; J gene: TRBJ1-2; D gene: -; CDR3 protein: CASRQGGDGYTF; CDR3 DNA: TGTGCCAGCAGACAGGGAGGCGATGGCTACACCTTC
clone size: once; V gene: TRBV19; J gene: TRBJ1-3; D gene: TRBD1; CDR3 protein: CASSLGQGNGNTIYF; CDR3 DNA: TGTGCCAGTAGCCTGGGACAGGGGAACGGAAACACCATATATTTT
clone size: -; V gene: TRBV19; J gene: TRBJ2-3; D gene: -; CDR3 protein: CASSTGQSTDTQYF; CDR3 DNA: TGTGCCAGTAGTACAGGACAGAGTACAGATACGCAGTATTTT
clone size: -; V gene: TRBV6-2/TRBV6-3; J gene: TRBJ1-3; D gene: -; CDR3 protein: CASSYSESSGNTIYF; CDR3 DNA: TGTGCCAGCAGTTACTCCGAGAGCTCTGGAAACACCATATATTTT
clone size: -; V gene: TRBV9; J gene: TRBJ2-2; D gene: TRBD1; CDR3 protein: CASSGIGTGITGELFF; CDR3 DNA: TGTGCCAGCAGCGGGATCGGGACAGGGATCACCGGGGAGCTGTTTTTT
clone size: once; V gene: TRBV18; J gene: TRBJ2-3; D gene: TRBD1; CDR3 protein: CASSLQRTGETDTQYF; CDR3 DNA: TGTGCCAGCTCGCTCCAGCGGACAGGGGAGACAGATACGCAGTATTTT
clone size: -; V gene: TRBV19; J gene: TRBJ1-1; D gene: -; CDR3 protein: CASRTVGSGGTEAFF; CDR3 DNA: TGTGCCAGTAGGACAGTAGGCTCGGGGGGCACTGAAGCTTTCTTT
clone size: -; V gene: TRBV9; J gene: TRBJ2-3; D gene: -; CDR3 protein: CASSVVVGDTDTQYF; CDR3 DNA: TGTGCCAGCAGCGTAGTGGTGGGGGATACAGATACGCAGTATTTT
clone size: -; V gene: TRBV20-1; J gene: TRBJ2-5; D gene: -; CDR3 protein: CSPRRGETQYF; CDR3 DNA: TGCAGCCCAAGACGGGGGGAGACCCAGTACTTC
clone size: -; V gene: TRBV19; J gene: TRBJ1-1; D gene: TRBD1; CDR3 protein: CASRTTGAGVTEAFF; CDR3 DNA: TGTGCCAGTAGGACTACAGGGGCGGGAGTAACTGAAGCTTTCTTT
clone size: -; V gene: TRBV6-2/TRBV6-3; J gene: TRBJ1-1; D gene: -; CDR3 protein: CASSPGSGTEAFF; CDR3 DNA: TGTGCCAGCAGTCCGGGCAGTGGGACTGAAGCTTTCTTT
clone size: once; V gene: TRBV12-3/TRBV12-4; J gene: TRBJ1-2; D gene: -; CDR3 protein: CASSRPASYTF; CDR3 DNA: TGTGCCAGCAGTCGGCCCGCTAGCTACACCTTC
clone size: -; V gene: TRBV15; J gene: TRBJ1-1; D gene: -; CDR3 protein: CATSRDGSYTEAFF; CDR3 DNA: TGTGCCACCAGCAGAGATGGGAGTTATACTGAAGCTTTCTTT
clone size: -; V gene: TRBV3-1/TRBV3-2; J gene: TRBJ1-6; D gene: -; CDR3 protein: CASSQGVRVSSPLHF; CDR3 DNA: TGTGCCAGCAGCCAAGGGGTCAGGGTATCCTCACCCCTCCACTTT
clone size: -; V gene: TRBV6-2/TRBV6-3; J gene: TRBJ1-5; D gene: TRBD1; CDR3 protein: CASSYSGTEYSNQPQHF; CDR3 DNA: TGTGCCAGCAGTTACTCTGGGACAGAATATAGCAATCAGCCCCAGCATTTT
clone size: once; V gene: TRBV19; J gene: TRBJ1-5; D gene: -; CDR3 protein: CASSKRGSNQPQHF; CDR3 DNA: TGTGCCAGTAGTAAAAGGGGTAGCAATCAGCCCCAGCATTTT
clone size: -; V gene: TRBV10-3; J gene: TRBJ1-5; D gene: TRBD1; CDR3 protein: CAISEQGSNQPQHF; CDR3 DNA: TGTGCCATCAGTGAACAGGGGTCCAATCAGCCCCAGCATTTT
clone size: few; V gene: TRBV7-8; J gene: TRBJ2-2; D gene: -; CDR3 protein: CASSFASANTGELFF; CDR3 DNA: TGTGCCAGCAGCTTCGCCTCCGCGAACACCGGGGAGCTGTTTTTT
clone size: few; V gene: TRBV5-6; J gene: TRBJ2-4; D gene: TRBD1; CDR3 protein: CASSIGQGTHIQYF; CDR3 DNA: TGTGCCAGCAGCATAGGACAGGGGACCCACATTCAGTACTTC
clone size: few; V gene: TRBV7-2; J gene: TRBJ1-1; D gene: -; CDR3 protein: CASSLSWSPEAFF; CDR3 DNA: TGTGCCAGCAGCTTAAGTTGGTCCCCTGAAGCTTTCTTT
clone size: -; V gene: TRBV19; J gene: TRBJ1-2; D gene: -; CDR3 protein: CASRRVYGDGYYGYTF; CDR3 DNA: TGTGCCAGTCGTCGAGTATATGGGGACGGATACTATGGCTACACCTTC
clone size: -; V gene: TRBV7-2; J gene: TRBJ2-4; D gene: TRBD1; CDR3 protein: CASSPTGTGYLAKNIQYF; CDR3 DNA: TGTGCCAGCAGCCCTACCGGGACAGGTTATCTAGCCAAAAACATTCAGTACTTC
clone size: -; V gene: TRBV6-1; J gene: TRBJ1-1; D gene: -; CDR3 protein: CASSPRGVEAFF; CDR3 DNA: TGTGCCAGCAGCCCACGGGGGGTTGAAGCTTTCTTT
clone size: -; V gene: TRBV7-7; J gene: TRBJ2-7; D gene: TRBD1; CDR3 protein: CASSCTGEACTTEQYF; CDR3 DNA: TGTGCCAGCAGCTGCACAGGGGAAGCATGTACTACCGAGCAGTACTTC
clone size: -; V gene: TRBV28; J gene: TRBJ2-3; D gene: TRBD2; CDR3 protein: CASSLLGTSGTDTQYF; CDR3 DNA: TGTGCCAGCAGTTTATTGGGGACTAGCGGCACAGATACGCAGTATTTT
clone size: -; V gene: TRBV29-1; J gene: TRBJ1-3; D gene: TRBD1; CDR3 protein: CSVQGGNTIYF; CDR3 DNA: TGCAGCGTTCAGGGGGGGAACACCATATATTTT
clone size: -; V gene: TRBV2; J gene: TRBJ1-1; D gene: -; CDR3 protein: CASDQTRGFRAFF; CDR3 DNA: TGTGCCAGCGACCAAACCCGGGGTTTTAGAGCTTTCTTT
clone size: once; V gene: TRBV4-3; J gene: TRBJ1-1; D gene: -; CDR3 protein: CASSQERGARSTEAFF; CDR3 DNA: TGCGCCAGCAGCCAAGAACGAGGGGCGCGCTCCACTGAAGCTTTCTTT
clone size: -; V gene: TRBV27; J gene: TRBJ2-1; D gene: -; CDR3 protein: CASSFQGQTNEQFF; CDR3 DNA: TGTGCCAGCAGTTTCCAAGGACAGACAAATGAGCAGTTCTTC
clone size: -; V gene: TRBV10-1; J gene: TRBJ2-7; D gene: -; CDR3 protein: CASSESGDSYEQYF; CDR3 DNA: TGCGCCAGCAGTGAGTCTGGGGATTCCTACGAGCAGTACTTC
clone size: few; V gene: TRBV6-6; J gene: TRBJ2-7; D gene: TRBD1; CDR3 protein: CASSGQGSVDEQYF; CDR3 DNA: TGTGCCAGCAGTGGACAGGGGAGTGTTGACGAGCAGTACTTC
clone size: -; V gene: TRBV7-9; J gene: TRBJ2-1; D gene: TRBD1; CDR3 protein: CASSLPTGVSSYNEQFF; CDR3 DNA: TGTGCCAGCAGCTTACCCACAGGGGTGTCATCCTACAATGAGCAGTTCTTC